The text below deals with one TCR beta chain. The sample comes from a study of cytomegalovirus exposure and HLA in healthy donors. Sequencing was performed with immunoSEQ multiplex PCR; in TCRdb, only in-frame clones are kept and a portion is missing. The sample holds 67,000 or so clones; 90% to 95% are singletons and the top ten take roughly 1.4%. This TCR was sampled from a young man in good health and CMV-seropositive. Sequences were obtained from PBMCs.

CDR3 sequence reads: CATTSGTGELFF. The CDR3, as DNA: TGTGCCACGACTAGCGGGACCGGGGAGCTGTTTTTT. The V call is TRBV6-5, the J call TRBJ2-2; TRBD2 agrees at 10 bases. Trimming removed 10 bases from V and 5 bases from J; junction bases left unmatched: 1. CDR1 and CDR2 from the germline V gene are MNHEY and SVGAGI. The CDR3 has 12 amino acids.